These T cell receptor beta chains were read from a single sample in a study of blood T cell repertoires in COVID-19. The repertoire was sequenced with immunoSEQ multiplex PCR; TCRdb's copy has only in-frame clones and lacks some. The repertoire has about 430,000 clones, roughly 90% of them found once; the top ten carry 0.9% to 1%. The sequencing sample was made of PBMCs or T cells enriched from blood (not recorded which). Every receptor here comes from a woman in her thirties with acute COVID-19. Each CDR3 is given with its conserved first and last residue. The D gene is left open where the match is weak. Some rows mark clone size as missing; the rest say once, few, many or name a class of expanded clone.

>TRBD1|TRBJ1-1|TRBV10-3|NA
CAITDRTTKHTEAFF
TGTGCCATCACGGACAGGACCACCAAGCACACTGAAGCTTTCTTT
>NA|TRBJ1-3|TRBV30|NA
CAWSRQITSGNTIYF
TGTGCCTGGAGCAGACAGATTACCTCTGGAAACACCATATATTTT
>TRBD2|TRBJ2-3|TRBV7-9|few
CASSFPDRASGATDTQYF
TGTGCCAGCAGCTTTCCCGACCGGGCTAGCGGGGCCACAGATACGCAGTATTTT
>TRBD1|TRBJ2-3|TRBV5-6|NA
CASTGDRSLADTQYF
TGTGCCAGCACCGGGGACAGGTCGCTCGCAGATACGCAGTATTTT
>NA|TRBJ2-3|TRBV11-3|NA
CASSFGGSTDTQYF
TGTGCCAGCAGCTTTGGGGGCAGCACAGATACGCAGTATTTT
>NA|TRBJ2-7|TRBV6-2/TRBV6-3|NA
CASSYLSWESYEQYF
TGTGCCAGCAGTTACCTGTCGTGGGAGTCCTACGAGCAGTACTTC
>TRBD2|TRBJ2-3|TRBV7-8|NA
CASSPERGVGPDTQYF
TGTGCCAGCAGCCCAGAGCGGGGTGTGGGGCCAGATACGCAGTATTTT
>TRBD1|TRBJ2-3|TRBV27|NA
CASSPWTGGTDTQYF
TGTGCCAGCAGTCCATGGACAGGGGGCACAGATACGCAGTATTTT
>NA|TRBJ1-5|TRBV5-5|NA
CASSQGLYSNQPQHF
TGTGCCAGCAGCCAGGGACTTTATAGCAATCAGCCCCAGCATTTT
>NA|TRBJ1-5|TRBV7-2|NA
CASSPRAGDQPQHF
TGTGCCAGCAGCCCTCGGGCGGGGGATCAGCCCCAGCATTTT
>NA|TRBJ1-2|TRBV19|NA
CASIEWGRMEERAYTF
TGTGCCAGTATCGAATGGGGGCGGATGGAAGAACGGGCCTACACCTTC
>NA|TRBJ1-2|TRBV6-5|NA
CASSYSRGNYGYTF
TGTGCCAGCAGTTACTCAAGGGGGAACTATGGCTACACCTTC
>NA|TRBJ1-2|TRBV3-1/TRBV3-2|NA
CASSQGAAPNYGYTF
TGTGCCAGCAGCCAAGGTGCGGCGCCTAACTATGGCTACACCTTC
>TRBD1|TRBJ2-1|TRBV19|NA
CASSIPRRDRAYNEQFF
TGTGCCAGTAGTATCCCGCGGCGGGACAGGGCCTACAATGAGCAGTTCTTC